The clone carrying this T cell receptor beta chain has a single count. The antigen is not known. This sample's time point: blood at routine non-recurrence follow-up after resection. Extraction of whole RNA from tumor, nontumor lung or frozen PBMC preceded unsorted sequencing. A distinct unique molecular identifier was carried by each TCR cDNA molecule. TCRdb redid the calling of the 5' RACE reads with MiXCR, one entry per CDR3 protein. The table has approximately 56,000 distinct CDR3 sequences, 7.4% seen once. V was cut by 5 bases and J by 0 bases, with 13 bases left in between. This CDR3 comprises 15 residues. Germline assignment: CDR1 MNHEY and CDR2 SMNVEV (reference sequence). The source of the sample is a study of spatial heterogeneity in lung cancer. Study context: Taken at a median of approximately two years after resection, follow-up PBMC samples underwent sequencing when available. There were consistently more beta-chain sequences detected than alpha-chain sequences.

Points from the study as a whole: At tumor resection, ubiquitous expanded TCRs were detected in blood more often than later.

The rearrangement joins TRBV27 to TRBJ1-1; D is possibly TRBD1 (6 bases). This receptor was identified in a female donor with early-stage non-small cell lung cancer. The sequencing here drew on PBMCs, taken at follow-up. This chain's CDR3 is CASSQGRLVNTEAFF. The DNA of the CDR3 is TGTGCCAGCAGTCAGGGGCGTCTAGTGAACACTGAAGCTTTCTTT.